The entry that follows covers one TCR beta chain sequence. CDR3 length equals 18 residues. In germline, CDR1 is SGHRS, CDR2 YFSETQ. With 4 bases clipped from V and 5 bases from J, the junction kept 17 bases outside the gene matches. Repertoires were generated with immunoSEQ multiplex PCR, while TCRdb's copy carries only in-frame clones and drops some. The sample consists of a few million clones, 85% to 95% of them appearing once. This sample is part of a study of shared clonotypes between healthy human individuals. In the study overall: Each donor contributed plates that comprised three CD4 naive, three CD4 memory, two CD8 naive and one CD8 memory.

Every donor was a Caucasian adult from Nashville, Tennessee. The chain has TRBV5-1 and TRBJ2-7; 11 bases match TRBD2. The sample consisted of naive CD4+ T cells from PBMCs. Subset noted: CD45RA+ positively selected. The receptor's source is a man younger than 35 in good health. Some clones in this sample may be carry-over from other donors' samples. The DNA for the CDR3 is TGCGCCAGCAGCGATGGGGGTCTAGCGGGAGGTTCTATCGACGAGCAGTACTTC. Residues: CASSDGGLAGGSIDEQYF.